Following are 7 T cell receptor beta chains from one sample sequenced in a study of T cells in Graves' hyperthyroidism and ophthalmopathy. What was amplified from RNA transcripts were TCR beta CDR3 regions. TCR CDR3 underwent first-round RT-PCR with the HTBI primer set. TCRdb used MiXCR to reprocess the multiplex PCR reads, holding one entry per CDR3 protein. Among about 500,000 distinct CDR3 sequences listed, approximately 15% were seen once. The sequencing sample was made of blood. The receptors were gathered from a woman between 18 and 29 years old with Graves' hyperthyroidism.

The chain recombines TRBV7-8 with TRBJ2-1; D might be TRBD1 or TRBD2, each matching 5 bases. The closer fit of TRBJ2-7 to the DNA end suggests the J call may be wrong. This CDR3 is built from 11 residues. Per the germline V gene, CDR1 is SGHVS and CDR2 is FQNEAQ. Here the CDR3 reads CASGGYNEQYF. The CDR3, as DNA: TGTGCCAGCGGGGGTTACAATGAGCAGTACTTC.

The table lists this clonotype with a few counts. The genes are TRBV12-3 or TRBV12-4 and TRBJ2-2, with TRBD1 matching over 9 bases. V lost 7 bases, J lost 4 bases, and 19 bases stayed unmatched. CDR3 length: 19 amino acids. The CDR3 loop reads CASNTLPLHGTGPTGELFF. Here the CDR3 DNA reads TGTGCCAGCAACACCCTCCCTCTCCATGGGACAGGGCCCACCGGGGAGCTGTTTTTT.

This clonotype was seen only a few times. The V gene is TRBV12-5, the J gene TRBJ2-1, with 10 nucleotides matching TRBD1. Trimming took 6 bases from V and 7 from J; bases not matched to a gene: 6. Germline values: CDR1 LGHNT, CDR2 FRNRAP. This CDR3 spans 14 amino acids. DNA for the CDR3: TGTGCTAGTGGCACGGGACAGGGGCCGAATGAGCAGTTCTTC. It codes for CASGTGQGPNEQFF.

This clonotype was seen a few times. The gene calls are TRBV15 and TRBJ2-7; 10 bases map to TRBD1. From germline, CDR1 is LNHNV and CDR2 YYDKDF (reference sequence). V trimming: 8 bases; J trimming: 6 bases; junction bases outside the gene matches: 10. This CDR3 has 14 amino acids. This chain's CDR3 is CATWAGTGEPEQYF. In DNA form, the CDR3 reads TGTGCCACCTGGGCGGGGACAGGGGAACCCGAGCAGTACTTC.

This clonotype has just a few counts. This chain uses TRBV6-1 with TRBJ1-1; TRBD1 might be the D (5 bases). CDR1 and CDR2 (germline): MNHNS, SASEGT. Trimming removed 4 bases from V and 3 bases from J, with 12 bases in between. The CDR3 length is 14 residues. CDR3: CASSVDSHDTEAFF. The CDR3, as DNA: TGTGCCAGCAGTGTCGACAGCCACGACACTGAAGCTTTCTTT.

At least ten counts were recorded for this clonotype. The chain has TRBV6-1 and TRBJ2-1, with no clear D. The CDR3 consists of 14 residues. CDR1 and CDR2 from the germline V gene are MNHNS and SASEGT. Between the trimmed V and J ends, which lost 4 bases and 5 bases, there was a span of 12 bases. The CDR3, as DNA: TGTGCCAGCAGTGCCTCGGGTGGGGACAATGAGCAGTTCTTC. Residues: CASSASGGDNEQFF.

The CDR3 sequence: CASSVDLAGFPVDEQFF. The CDR3, as DNA: TGTGCCAGCAGCGTAGACCTAGCGGGGTTCCCTGTGGATGAGCAGTTCTTC. The chain links TRBV9 to TRBJ2-1; 9 bases match TRBD2. The length of the CDR3 is 17 residues. V trimming: 0 bases; J trimming: 8 bases; junction bases outside the gene matches: 12. Per the germline V gene, CDR1 is SGDLS and CDR2 is YYNGEE.